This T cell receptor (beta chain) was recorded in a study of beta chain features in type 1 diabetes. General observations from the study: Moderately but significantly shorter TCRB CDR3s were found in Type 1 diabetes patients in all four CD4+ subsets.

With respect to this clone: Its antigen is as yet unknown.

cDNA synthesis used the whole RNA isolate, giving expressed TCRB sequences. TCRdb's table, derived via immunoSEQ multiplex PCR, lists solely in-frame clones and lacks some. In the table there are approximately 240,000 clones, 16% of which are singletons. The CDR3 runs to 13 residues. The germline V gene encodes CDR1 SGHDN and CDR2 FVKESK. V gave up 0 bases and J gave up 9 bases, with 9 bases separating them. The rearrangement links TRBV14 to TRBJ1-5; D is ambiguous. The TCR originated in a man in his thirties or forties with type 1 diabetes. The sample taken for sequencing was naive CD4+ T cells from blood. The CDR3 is CASSQDRKGPQHF. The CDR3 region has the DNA TGTGCCAGCAGCCAAGATCGAAAGGGGCCCCAGCATTTT.